This T cell receptor (beta chain) was identified during a study of blood T cell repertoires in COVID-19. Study overall: Samples came from the United States, Italy and Spain, spanning acute and convalescent COVID-19.

V was clipped by 0 bases and J by 3 bases, with 12 bases between them. CDR1 is MGHRA and CDR2 is YSYEKL in the germline V gene. This CDR3 is 15 amino acids long. In the original workflow: The assay estimated nucleated cells by amplifying reference gene primers. Clones were read by immunoSEQ multiplex PCR, and TCRdb kept only the in-frame ones, dropping some. Clonal size and the V and J genes are those of that table, whereas D and trimming came from the DNA. The sample yields 120,000 or so clones, roughly 90% seen once. The TCR comes from a man aged 45-65 years with acute or convalescent COVID-19. The sample consisted of peripheral blood. The genes are TRBV4-1 and TRBJ2-7, with a possible D match to TRBD2 (6 bases). As DNA, the CDR3 is TGCGCCAGCAGCCAAGAGCCGGGGGAGTACTACGAGCAGTACTTC. Its translation: CASSQEPGEYYEQYF.